This record concerns one TCR beta chain sequence. The antigen is undetermined. The sample originates from a study of blood T cell dynamics during melanoma immunotherapy. Overall study findings and caveats: The study could not tell melanoma-specific clones from general immune activation.

Clones were sequenced by immunoSEQ multiplex PCR, and TCRdb holds only the in-frame ones, with some missing. Of a few thousand clones in the sample, 88% were seen once. Time point described: week 3, after first cycle of checkpoint inhibitor. One draw preceded checkpoint blockade; another followed its first cycle at week 3. Response was assessed by RECIST 1.1 at 12 weeks, except a couple of rapid progressors. Patients had no prior systemic cancer treatment, immunosuppressants or other active cancers. Trimming stripped 2 bases from V and 3 bases from J, with 17 bases between. The CDR3 is 16 residues long.

Specimen: blood, collected from a patient treated with checkpoint blockade. V usage is TRBV23-1 and J usage is TRBJ2-7, with D possibly being TRBD1 (6 bases). TRBV23-1 is an open reading frame whose function is uncertain. The sequence was obtained from a human donor with melanoma. In DNA form, the CDR3 reads TGCGCCAGCAGTCAAATCGCTCATTACAGGGACTACGAGCAGTACTTC. Its protein is CASSQIAHYRDYEQYF.